The TCR beta chain described here comes from a study of shared clonotypes between healthy human individuals. Overall study findings and caveats: Donors were few, which limited the genetic and exposure-history diversity represented.

A few counts support this clone. Its matching antigen is unknown. V dropped 5 bases and J dropped 3 bases, with 14 bases sitting between them. This CDR3 has 15 residues. Germline CDR1 and CDR2: SNHLY and FYNNEI. Assay: immunoSEQ multiplex PCR; the TCRdb copy retains only in-frame clones and omits some. The table lists approximately 2.5 million clones, over 85% of them singletons. The sequence was obtained from a man younger than 35 in good health. The chain has TRBV2 and TRBJ1-5; D gene unclear. Sequenced sample: naive CD4+ T cells sorted from blood. Stated subset: CD45RA+ positively selected. The DNA for the CDR3 is TGTGCCAGCAGTCTCCAGGCCTACCACAATCAGCCCCAGCATTTT. The encoded protein is CASSLQAYHNQPQHF.